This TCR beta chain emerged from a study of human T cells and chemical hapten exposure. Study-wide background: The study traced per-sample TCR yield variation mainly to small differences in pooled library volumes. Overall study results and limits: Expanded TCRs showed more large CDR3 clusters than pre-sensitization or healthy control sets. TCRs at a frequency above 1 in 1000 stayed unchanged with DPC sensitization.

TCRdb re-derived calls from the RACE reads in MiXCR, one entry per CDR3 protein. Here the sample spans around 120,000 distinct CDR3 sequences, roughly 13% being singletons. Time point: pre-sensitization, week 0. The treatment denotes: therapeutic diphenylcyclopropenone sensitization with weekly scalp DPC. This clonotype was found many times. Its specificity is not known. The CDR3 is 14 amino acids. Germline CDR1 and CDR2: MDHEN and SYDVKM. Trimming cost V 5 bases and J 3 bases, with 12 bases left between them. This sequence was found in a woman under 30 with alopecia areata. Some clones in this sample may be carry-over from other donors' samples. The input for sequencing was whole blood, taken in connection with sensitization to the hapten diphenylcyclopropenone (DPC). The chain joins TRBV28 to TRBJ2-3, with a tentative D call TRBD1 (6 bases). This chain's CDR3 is CASSPQGPTDTQYF. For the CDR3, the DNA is TGTGCCAGCAGTCCCCAGGGGCCGACAGATACGCAGTATTTT.